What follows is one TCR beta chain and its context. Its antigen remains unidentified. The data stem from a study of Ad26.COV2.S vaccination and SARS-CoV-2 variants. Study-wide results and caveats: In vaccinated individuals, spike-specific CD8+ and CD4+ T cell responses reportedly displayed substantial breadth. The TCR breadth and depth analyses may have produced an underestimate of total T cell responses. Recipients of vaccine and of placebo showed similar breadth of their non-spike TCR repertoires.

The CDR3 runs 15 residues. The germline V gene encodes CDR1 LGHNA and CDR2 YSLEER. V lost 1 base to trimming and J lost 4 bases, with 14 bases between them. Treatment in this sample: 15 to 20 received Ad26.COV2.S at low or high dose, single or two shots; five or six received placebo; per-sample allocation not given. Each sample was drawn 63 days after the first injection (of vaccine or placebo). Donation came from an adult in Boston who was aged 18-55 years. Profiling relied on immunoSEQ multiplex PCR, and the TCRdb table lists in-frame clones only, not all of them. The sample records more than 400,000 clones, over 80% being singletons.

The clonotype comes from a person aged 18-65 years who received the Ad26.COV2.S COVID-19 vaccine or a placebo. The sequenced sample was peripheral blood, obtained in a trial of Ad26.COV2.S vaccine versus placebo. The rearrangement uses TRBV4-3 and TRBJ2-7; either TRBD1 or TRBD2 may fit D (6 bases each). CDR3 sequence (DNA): TGCGCCAGCAGCCAAGCCCGGGGGACACCTTACGAGCAGTACTTC. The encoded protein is CASSQARGTPYEQYF.